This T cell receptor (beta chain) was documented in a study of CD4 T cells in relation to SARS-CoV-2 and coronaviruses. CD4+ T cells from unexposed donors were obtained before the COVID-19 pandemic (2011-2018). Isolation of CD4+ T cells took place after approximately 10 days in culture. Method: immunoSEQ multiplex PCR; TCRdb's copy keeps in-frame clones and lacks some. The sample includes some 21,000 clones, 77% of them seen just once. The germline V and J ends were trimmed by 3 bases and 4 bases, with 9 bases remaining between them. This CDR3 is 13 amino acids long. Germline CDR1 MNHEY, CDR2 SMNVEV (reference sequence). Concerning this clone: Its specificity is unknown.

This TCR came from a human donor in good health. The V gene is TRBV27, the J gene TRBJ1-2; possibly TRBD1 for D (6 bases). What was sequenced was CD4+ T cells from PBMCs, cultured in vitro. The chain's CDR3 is CASSFQTGYGYTF. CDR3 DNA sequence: TGTGCCAGCAGTTTCCAGACAGGCTATGGCTACACCTTC.